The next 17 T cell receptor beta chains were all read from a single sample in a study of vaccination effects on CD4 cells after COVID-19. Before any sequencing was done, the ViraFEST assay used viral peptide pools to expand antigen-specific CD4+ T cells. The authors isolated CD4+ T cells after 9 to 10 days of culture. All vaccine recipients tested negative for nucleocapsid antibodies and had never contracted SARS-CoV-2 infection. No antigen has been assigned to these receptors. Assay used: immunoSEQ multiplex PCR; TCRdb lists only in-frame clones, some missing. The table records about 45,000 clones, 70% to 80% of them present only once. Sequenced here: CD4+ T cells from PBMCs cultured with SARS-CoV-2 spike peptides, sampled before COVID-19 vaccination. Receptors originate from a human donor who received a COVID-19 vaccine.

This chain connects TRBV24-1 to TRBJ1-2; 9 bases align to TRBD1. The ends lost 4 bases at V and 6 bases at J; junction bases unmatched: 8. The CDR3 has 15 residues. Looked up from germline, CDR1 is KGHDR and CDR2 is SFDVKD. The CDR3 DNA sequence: TGTGCCACCAGTGACCCCGGGACAGGGAAAGATGGCTACACCTTC. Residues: CATSDPGTGKDGYTF.

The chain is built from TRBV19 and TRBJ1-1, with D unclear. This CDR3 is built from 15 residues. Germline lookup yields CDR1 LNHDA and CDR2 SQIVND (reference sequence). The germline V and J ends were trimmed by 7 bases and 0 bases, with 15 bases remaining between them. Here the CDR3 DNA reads TGTGCCAGTATTGAAGTCGACGGACTGAACACTGAAGCTTTCTTT. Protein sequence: CASIEVDGLNTEAFF.

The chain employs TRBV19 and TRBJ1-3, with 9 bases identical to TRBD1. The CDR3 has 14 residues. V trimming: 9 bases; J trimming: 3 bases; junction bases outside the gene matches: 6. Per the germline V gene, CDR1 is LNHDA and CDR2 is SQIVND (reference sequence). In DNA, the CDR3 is TGTGCCAGCCGGACAGGGGAGGATGGAAACACCATATATTTT. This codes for CASRTGEDGNTIYF.

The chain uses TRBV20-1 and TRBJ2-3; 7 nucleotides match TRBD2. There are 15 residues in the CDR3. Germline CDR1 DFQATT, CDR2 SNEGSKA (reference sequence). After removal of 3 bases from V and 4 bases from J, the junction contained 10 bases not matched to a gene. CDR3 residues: CSASPSWGRADTQYF. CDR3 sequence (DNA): TGCAGTGCTAGTCCTTCGTGGGGGAGGGCAGATACGCAGTATTTT.

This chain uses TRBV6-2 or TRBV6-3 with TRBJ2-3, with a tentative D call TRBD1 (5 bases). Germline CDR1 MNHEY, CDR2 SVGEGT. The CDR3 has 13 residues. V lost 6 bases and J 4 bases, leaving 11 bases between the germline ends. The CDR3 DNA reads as TGTGCCAGCAGCAGGGTAATCGCAGATACGCAGTATTTT. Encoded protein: CASSRVIADTQYF.

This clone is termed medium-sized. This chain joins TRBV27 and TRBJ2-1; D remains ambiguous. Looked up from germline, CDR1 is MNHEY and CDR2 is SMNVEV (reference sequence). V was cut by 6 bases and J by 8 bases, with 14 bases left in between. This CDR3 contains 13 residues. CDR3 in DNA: TGTGCCAGCAGGGGCAGAGTGCTCCATGAGCAGTTCTTC. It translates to CASRGRVLHEQFF.

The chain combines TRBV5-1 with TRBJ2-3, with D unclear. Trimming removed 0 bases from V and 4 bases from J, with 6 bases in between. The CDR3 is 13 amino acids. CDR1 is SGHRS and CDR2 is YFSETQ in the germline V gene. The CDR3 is CASSLVSPDTQYF. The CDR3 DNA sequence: TGCGCCAGCAGCTTGGTATCCCCAGATACGCAGTATTTT.

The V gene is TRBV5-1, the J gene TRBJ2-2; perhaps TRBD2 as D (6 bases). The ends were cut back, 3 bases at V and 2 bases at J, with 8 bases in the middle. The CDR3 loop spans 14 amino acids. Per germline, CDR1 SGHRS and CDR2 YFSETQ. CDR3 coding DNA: TGCGCCAGCAGCTCGGGGGTAAACACCGGGGAGCTGTTTTTT. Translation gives CASSSGVNTGELFF.

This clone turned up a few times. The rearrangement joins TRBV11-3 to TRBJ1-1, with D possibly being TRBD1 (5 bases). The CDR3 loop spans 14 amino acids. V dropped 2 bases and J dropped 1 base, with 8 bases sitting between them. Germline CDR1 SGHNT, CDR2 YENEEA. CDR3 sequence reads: CASSLTGGNTEAFF. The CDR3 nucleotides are TGTGCCAGCAGCTTAACTGGGGGGAACACTGAAGCTTTCTTT. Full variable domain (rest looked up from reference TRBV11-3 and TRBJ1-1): EAGVVQSPRYKIIEKKQPVAFWCNPISGHNTLYWYLQNLGQGPELLIRYENEEAVDDSQLPKDRFSAERLKGVDSTLKIQPAELGDSAVYLCASSLTGGNTEAFFGQGTRLTVV.

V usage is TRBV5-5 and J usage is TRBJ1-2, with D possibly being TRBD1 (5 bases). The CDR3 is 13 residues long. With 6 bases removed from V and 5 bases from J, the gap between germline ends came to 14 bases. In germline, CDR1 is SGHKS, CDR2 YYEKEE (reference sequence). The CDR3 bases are TGTGCCAGCACCCTGGAGGGACCGTATGGCTACACCTTC. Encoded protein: CASTLEGPYGYTF.

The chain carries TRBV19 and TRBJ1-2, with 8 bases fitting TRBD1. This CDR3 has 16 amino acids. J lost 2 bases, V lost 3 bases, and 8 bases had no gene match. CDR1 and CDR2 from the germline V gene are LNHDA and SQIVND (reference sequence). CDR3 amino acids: CASSMVATGANYGYTF. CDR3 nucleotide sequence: TGTGCCAGTAGTATGGTTGCGACAGGGGCGAACTATGGCTACACCTTC.

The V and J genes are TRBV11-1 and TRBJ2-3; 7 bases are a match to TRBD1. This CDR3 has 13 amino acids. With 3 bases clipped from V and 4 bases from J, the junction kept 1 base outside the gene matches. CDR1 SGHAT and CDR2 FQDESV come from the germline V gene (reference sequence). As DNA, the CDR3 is TGTGCCAGCAGCTTCCAGGGGGCAGATACGCAGTATTTT. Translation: CASSFQGADTQYF.

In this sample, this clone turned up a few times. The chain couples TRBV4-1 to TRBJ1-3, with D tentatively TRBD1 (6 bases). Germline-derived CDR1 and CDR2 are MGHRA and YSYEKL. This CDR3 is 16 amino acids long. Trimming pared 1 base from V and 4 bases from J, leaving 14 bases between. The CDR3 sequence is CASSQGAGDIGNTIYF. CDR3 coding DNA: TGCGCCAGCAGCCAAGGGGCAGGGGATATAGGAAACACCATATATTTT.

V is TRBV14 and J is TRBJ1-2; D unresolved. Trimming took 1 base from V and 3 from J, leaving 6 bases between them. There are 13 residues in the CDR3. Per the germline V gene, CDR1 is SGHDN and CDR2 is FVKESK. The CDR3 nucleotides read TGTGCCAGCAGCCAAGTCTCCTACTATGGCTACACCTTC. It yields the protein CASSQVSYYGYTF.

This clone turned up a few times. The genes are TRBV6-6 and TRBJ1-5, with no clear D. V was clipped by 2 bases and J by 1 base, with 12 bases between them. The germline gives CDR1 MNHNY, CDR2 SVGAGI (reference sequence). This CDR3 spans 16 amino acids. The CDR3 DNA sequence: TGTGCCAGCAGTTACGGGTCCCTCGGGAGCAATCAGCCCCAGCATTTT. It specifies CASSYGSLGSNQPQHF.

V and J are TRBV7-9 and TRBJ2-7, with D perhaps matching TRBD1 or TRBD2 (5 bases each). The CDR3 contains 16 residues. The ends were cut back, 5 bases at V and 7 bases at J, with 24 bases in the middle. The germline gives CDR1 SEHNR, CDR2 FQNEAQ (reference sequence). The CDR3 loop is CASSPSGTEPLLEQYV. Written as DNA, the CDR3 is TGTGCCAGCAGCCCCTCCGGGACGGAACCTCTTCTTGAGCAGTACGTC.

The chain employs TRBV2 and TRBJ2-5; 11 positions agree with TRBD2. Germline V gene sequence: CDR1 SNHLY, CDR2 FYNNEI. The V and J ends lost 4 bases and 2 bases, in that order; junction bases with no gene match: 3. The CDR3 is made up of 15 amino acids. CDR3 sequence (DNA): TGTGCCAGCAGTGCCCTAGCGGGGGGTCAAGAGACCCAGTACTTC. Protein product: CASSALAGGQETQYF.